This T cell receptor beta chain was captured in a study of blood T cell repertoires in COVID-19. The overall study: COVID-19 samples collected from the United States, Italy and Spain covered acute and convalescent phases. T cells, B-cell-depleted T cells, or PBMCs provided the cDNA or gDNA that served as material.

Germline-derived CDR1 and CDR2 are LGHNA and YSLEER. This CDR3 has 16 amino acids. With 4 bases removed from V and 0 bases from J, the gap between germline ends came to 14 bases. Original handling: Amplifying reference gene primers gave estimates of nucleated cell counts. Using immunoSEQ multiplex PCR, the repertoire was profiled, and TCRdb retains in-frame clones only, with some absent. That table furnishes V, J and clone size, whereas the DNA furnished D and trimming. The table lists 200,000 to 250,000 clones, nearly 85% of them singletons, with roughly 1.3% in the top ten. The receptor was isolated from a woman aged 25 to 39 with COVID-19, enrolled during active disease. The chain has TRBV4-3 and TRBJ2-3, with D unresolved. Input material: peripheral blood. This chain's CDR3 is CASSPDGGISTDTQYF. CDR3 bases: TGCGCCAGCAGCCCAGACGGCGGAATTAGCACAGATACGCAGTATTTT.